This TCR beta chain was identified during a study of post-analysis software for immune sequencing data. Study-wide results and caveats: Normalized Chao1 diversity was significantly reduced in patients versus controls. Batch-matched samples strongly co-clustered by F measure. Five TRBV segments occurring more often in patients than controls included TRBV5-6, TRBV5-1 and TRBV20-1.

This clonotype was detected only a few times. Its target is unknown. The CDR3 length is 13 residues. Per the germline V gene, CDR1 is ENHRY and CDR2 is SYGVKD. V was clipped by 8 bases and J by 2 bases, with 13 bases between them. Unique molecular identifiers tagged the TCR beta cDNA libraries. MiXCR, run by TCRdb on the PCR reads, gives a single entry per CDR3 protein. This table has 350,000 to 450,000 distinct CDR3 sequences, over 30% appearing once. This TCR derives from a girl aged 2-15 years with multiple sclerosis. Sequencing was performed on blood. The chain uses TRBV10-3 and TRBJ2-7; the D gene is possibly TRBD2 (6 bases). The CDR3 region is CAILDRETYEQYF. The CDR3 bases are TGTGCCATCCTGGATCGGGAGACCTACGAGCAGTACTTC.